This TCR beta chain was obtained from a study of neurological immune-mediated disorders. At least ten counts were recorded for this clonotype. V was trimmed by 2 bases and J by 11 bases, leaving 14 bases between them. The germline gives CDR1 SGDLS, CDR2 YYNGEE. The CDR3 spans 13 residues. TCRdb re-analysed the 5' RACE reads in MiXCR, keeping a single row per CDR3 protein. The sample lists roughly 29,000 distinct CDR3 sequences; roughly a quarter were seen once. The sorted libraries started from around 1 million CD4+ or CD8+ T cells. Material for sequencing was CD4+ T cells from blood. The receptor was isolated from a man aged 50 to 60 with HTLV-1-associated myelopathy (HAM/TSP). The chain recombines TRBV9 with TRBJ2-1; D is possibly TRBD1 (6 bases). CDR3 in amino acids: CASSVETGYQQFF. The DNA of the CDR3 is TGTGCCAGCAGCGTCGAAACAGGGTATCAGCAGTTCTTC.